Each of the 6 T cell receptor beta chains below was sequenced from the same sample in a study of T cell repertoires in cytomegalovirus infection. These receptors are not linked to any known antigen. MiXCR, applied by TCRdb to the reads, yields one record per CDR3 protein. The sample lists 80,000 or so distinct CDR3 sequences; approximately 39% were seen once. Sample: CD8+ T cells from cultured PBMCs, taken from culture after CMV antigen stimulation. Every receptor here comes from a human donor in good health (CMV status not recorded). Some clones in this sample may be carry-over from other donors' samples.

The chain couples TRBV20-1 to TRBJ2-1, with D perhaps matching TRBD1 or TRBD2 (6 bases each). The V gene's germline CDR1 is DFQATT and CDR2 SNEGSKA (reference sequence). Trimming took 0 bases from V and 8 from J, leaving 14 bases between them. The CDR3 sequence is 14 residues long. The CDR3 loop reads CSARDLPGAHEQFF. DNA for the CDR3: TGCAGTGCTAGAGATCTGCCGGGGGCCCATGAGCAGTTCTTC.

The chain is built from TRBV11-3 and TRBJ2-3; TRBD2 matches at 8 bases. CDR1 is SGHNT, CDR2 YENEEA, per germline. The J segment lost 2 bases and the V segment lost 2 bases, leaving 15 bases of the junction unmatched. The CDR3 consists of 19 residues. The CDR3: CASSLSGGMSGGVTDTQYF. DNA for the CDR3: TGTGCCAGCAGCTTATCGGGCGGGATGAGCGGGGGCGTCACAGATACGCAGTATTTT.

The rearrangement joins TRBV12-3 or TRBV12-4 to TRBJ2-1; 8 nucleotides agree with TRBD2. V was pared by 3 bases and J by 9 bases, with 13 bases of the junction left unmatched. CDR3 length: 16 amino acids. CDR3 in DNA: TGTGCCAGCAGTTTGGAGGGCGGGGGGCCCTCCCGTGAGCAGTTCTTC. Its translation: CASSLEGGGPSREQFF.

The genes are TRBV7-9 and TRBJ1-2; weak D call: TRBD1 (5 bases). Looked up from germline, CDR1 is SEHNR and CDR2 is FQNEAQ (reference sequence). The CDR3 covers 16 residues. Between the trimmed V and J ends, which lost 6 bases and 0 bases, there was a span of 17 bases. CDR3 coding DNA: TGTGCCAGCAGTCTGGACGGCGGGGCCTCTAACTATGGCTACACCTTC. It translates to CASSLDGGASNYGYTF.

This clonotype has a handful of counts. The rearrangement links TRBV4-3 to TRBJ2-1; tentative D call: TRBD2 (6 bases). Germline V CDR1 and CDR2: LGHNA, YSLEER. The CDR3 extends over 16 amino acids. The V and J ends lost 0 bases and 0 bases respectively, with 9 bases between them. The CDR3 nucleotides read TGCGCCAGCAGCCAAGAGTTGGGGGGCTCCTACAATGAGCAGTTCTTC. It is translated as CASSQELGGSYNEQFF.

The rearrangement joins TRBV7-6 to TRBJ1-5; maybe TRBD1 (5 bases). This CDR3 is built from 14 residues. Trimming cost V 5 bases and J 4 bases, with 12 bases left between them. Germline V gene lookup returns CDR1 SGHVS and CDR2 FNYEAQ. This CDR3 reads CASSRGPHNQPQHF. The CDR3 nucleotides read TGTGCCAGCAGCCGGGGACCCCATAATCAGCCCCAGCATTTT.